The TCR beta chain under discussion was sequenced for a study of blood T cell repertoires in COVID-19. At the level of the study: Collection of acute and convalescent COVID-19 samples took place in the United States, Italy and Spain. From T cells, B-cell-depleted T cells, or PBMCs came the material, which was cDNA or gDNA.

Original methodology: Cell counts per sample came from amplifying reference gene primers. Generated by immunoSEQ multiplex PCR, the TCRdb table keeps only in-frame clones and is missing some. Clone size and V and J calls were adopted from that table, with D and trimming inferred from the DNA. The data show 110,000 or so clones, around three quarters seen once. V lost 2 bases and J lost 4; bases outside the gene matches: 4. The CDR3 has 13 amino acids. CDR1 and CDR2 (germline): GTSNPN, SVGIG (reference sequence). To note about this clone: The same CDR3 can be traced to other DNA sequences in this sample.

This TCR was sampled from an older man with acute or convalescent COVID-19. The specimen was peripheral blood. The rearrangement joins TRBV30 to TRBJ1-2; 7 bases match TRBD1. For the CDR3, the DNA is TGTGCCTGGAGTCGGGACAGACCCTATGGCTACACCTTC. Protein sequence: CAWSRDRPYGYTF.